This TCR beta chain was obtained from a study of cytomegalovirus exposure and HLA in healthy donors. General study points: In an earlier analysis, about 87% or about 30%: the productive usage of most TCR beta V segments.

Vbeta (60) and Jbeta (13) primers were used in the PCR. Sequenced by immunoSEQ multiplex PCR; TCRdb stores in-frame clones only, minus some. The sample consists of 110,000 to 150,000 clones, 79% of them appearing once. Details on this clone: The antigen is unknown.

Samples came from healthy bone marrow donors. The sample taken for sequencing was PBMCs. This receptor was taken from a female donor in good health and CMV-seronegative.

DNA for the CDR3: TGTGCCGGAGGTTACGCTCGCTCCCGTGAAGCTTTCTTT. It yields the protein CAGGYARSREAFF. This chain links TRBV2 with TRBJ1-1; D uncertain. The CDR3 has 13 amino acids. Germline CDR1 SNHLY, CDR2 FYNNEI. Between the trimmed V and J ends, which lost 11 bases and 7 bases, there was a span of 20 bases.